Given below is one T cell receptor (beta chain) in context. No antigen is known for it. Base qualities are not recorded, but no much larger clone differs from it by a single base. The immunoSEQ Assay was used to sequence TCR beta CDR3 regions from DNA. In the authors' own workflow: To compute T cell density, TCR beta template counts were normalized to usable DNA, which was estimated by amplifying housekeeping genes. Using the preseqR package, richness was estimated by extrapolating to 120,000 templates for tissue samples and 400,000 templates for PBMC samples. Clonality was taken to be one minus Pielou's evenness. To identify tissue-enriched TCRs, differential abundance testing was run on productive amino-acid clonotypes with a minimum total count of 5 and an alpha of 0.1. The Jaccard Index and the Morisita Overlap Index were used to measure repertoire overlap between compartments. TCR beta CDR3s were clustered by GLIPH together with public tetramer-defined viral CDR3s, and at least three viral sequences plus V-gene enrichment were required for viral motifs. The immuneACCESS repertoire file appears here via TCRdb, limited to in-frame rearrangements. These files lack a portion of the clones; in checked studies, under half of the deficit traces to unresolved V genes, and the cause of the others is not known. V and J calls and clone size are as listed in that table; D and trimming were resolved from the DNA. The sample has roughly 58,000 clones on record, 81% of them singletons. The ten biggest clones cover around 4.8% of the sample.

At diagnosis, peripheral blood, uninvolved tumor-adjacent lung and tumor were collected and stored as a combination of fresh-frozen and FFPE material. Blood samples were analyzed as peripheral blood mononuclear cells for TCR repertoire profiling. The record originates from a study of T cells in localized non-small cell lung cancer (dated by TCRdb to about 2020). Context from the whole study: The study examined T cell repertoires in a few hundred patients with early-stage NSCLC and compared tumors with uninvolved tumor-adjacent lungs. NSCLC patients had a mean age of roughly 66 years, and fewer than 150 were male and about 110 female. The cohort consisted of a few hundred treatment-naive NSCLC patients whose localized lung tumors had been resected. The paper's findings and limits, for the study overall: A median of 57 of the top 100 tumor clones turned up in the paired uninvolved adjacent lung, and around 27 of those clones also ranked among the top 100 of that same adjacent lung. Since the design was exploratory, TCR variables were selected using unadjusted p-values with no false-discovery rate correction. Longer overall survival was associated with higher blood T cell density, whereas shorter survival was associated with higher adjacent-lung clonality. Because multi-region tumor sequencing was not performed, intratumor heterogeneity could not be ruled out. The highest T cell clonality was observed in uninvolved tumor-adjacent lung, where clonality exceeded that of tumor, suggesting that antigenic responses were more focused in uninvolved tumor-adjacent lung.

The receptor's source is a man aged 35 to 69 with stage II lung adenocarcinoma. Sequencing used PBMCs, obtained before any cancer treatment.

Here the CDR3 is given as CASRLNEKLFF. DNA sequence: TGTGCCAGCAGGTTGAATGAAAAACTGTTTTTT. The receptor chain draws on TRBV6-5 and TRBJ1-4, with the D segment identity uncertain. The CDR3 runs 11 residues from the cysteine to the phenylalanine. Left in the record is the CDR3 DNA by itself, 33 bases read in frame from the first base. V loses 6 bases of germline sequence and J loses 5 bases, and the interval between the two ends is 4 bases. Looking up the germline V gene yields CDR1 MNHEY and CDR2 SVGAGI.